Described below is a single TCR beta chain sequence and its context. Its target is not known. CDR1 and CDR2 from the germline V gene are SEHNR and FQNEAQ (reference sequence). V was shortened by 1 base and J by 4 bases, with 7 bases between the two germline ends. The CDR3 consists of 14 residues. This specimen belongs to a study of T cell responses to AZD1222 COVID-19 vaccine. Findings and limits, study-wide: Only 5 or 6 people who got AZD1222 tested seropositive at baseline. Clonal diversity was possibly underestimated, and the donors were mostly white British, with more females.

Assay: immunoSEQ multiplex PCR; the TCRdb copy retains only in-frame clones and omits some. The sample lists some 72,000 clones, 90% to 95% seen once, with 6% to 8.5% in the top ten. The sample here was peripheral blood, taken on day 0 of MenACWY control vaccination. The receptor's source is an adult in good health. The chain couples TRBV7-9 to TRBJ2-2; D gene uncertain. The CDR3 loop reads CASSLGRSTGELFF. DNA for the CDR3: TGTGCCAGCAGCTTAGGACGGAGCACCGGGGAGCTGTTTTTT. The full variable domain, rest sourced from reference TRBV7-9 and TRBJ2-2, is DTGVSQNPRHKITKRGQNVTFRCDPISEHNRLYWYRQTLGQGPEFLTYFQNEAQLEKSRLLSDRFSAERPKGSFSTLEIQRTEQGDSAMYLCASSLGRSTGELFFGEGSRLTVL.